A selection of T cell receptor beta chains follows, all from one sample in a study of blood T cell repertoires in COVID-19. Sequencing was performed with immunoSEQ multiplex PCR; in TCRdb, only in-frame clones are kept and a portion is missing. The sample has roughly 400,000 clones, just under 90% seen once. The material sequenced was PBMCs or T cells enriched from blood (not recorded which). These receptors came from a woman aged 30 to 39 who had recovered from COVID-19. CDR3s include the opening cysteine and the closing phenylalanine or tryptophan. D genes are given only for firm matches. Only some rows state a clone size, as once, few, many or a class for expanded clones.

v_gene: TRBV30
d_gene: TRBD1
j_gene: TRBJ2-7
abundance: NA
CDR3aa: CAWSVRRGREQYF
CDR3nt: TGTGCCTGGAGTGTACGCAGGGGGCGAGAGCAGTACTTC

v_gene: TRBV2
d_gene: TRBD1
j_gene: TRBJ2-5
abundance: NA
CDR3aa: CASSGQGSETQYF
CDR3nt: TGTGCCAGCAGTGGACAGGGGAGCGAGACCCAGTACTTC

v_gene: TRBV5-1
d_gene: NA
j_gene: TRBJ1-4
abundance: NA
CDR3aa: CASSLTTGYNEKLFF
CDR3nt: TGCGCCAGCAGCTTGACGACAGGATATAATGAAAAACTGTTTTTT

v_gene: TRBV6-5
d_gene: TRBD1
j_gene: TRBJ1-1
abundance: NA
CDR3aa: CASSTGTGRTEAFF
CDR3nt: TGTGCCAGCAGCACCGGGACAGGGAGGACTGAAGCTTTCTTT

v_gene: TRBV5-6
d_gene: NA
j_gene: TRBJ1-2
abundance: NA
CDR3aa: CASSPAGRKIYGYTF
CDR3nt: TGTGCCAGCAGCCCCGCGGGACGGAAGATCTATGGCTACACCTTC

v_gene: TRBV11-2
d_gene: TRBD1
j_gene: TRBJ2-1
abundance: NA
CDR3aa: CASSYTRDRGSFF
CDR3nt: TGTGCCAGCAGCTATACCCGGGACAGGGGTTCATTCTTC

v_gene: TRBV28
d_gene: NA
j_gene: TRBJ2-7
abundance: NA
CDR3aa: CASSLGNRQGKGQYF
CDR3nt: TGTGCCAGCAGTTTAGGGAACAGGCAGGGAAAAGGGCAGTACTTC

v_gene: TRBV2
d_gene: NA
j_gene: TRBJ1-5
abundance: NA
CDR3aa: CASSGSSPNQPQHF
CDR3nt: TGTGCCAGCAGTGGCTCGAGTCCCAATCAGCCCCAGCATTTT

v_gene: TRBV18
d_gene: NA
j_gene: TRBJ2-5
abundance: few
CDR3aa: CASSPTRQETQYF
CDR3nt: TGTGCCAGCTCACCCACAAGACAAGAGACCCAGTACTTC

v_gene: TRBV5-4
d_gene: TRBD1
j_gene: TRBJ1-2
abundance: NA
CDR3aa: CASSLGPRQGTNYGYTF
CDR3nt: TGTGCCAGCAGCTTGGGGCCTCGACAGGGGACAAACTATGGCTACACCTTC

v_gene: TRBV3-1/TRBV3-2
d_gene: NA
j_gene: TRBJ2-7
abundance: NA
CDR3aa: CASSQDRRGPHEQYF
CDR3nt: TGTGCCAGCAGCCAAGATCGGCGGGGCCCACACGAGCAGTACTTC

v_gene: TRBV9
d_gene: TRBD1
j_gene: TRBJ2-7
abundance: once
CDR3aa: CASSQDRAQYEQYF
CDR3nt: TGTGCCAGCAGCCAGGACAGGGCTCAGTACGAGCAGTACTTC

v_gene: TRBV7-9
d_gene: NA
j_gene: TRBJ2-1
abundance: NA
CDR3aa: CASSLVTNNEQFF
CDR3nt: TGTGCCAGCAGCTTAGTCACAAACAATGAGCAGTTCTTC